Presented here are 22 T cell receptor beta chains from one specimen sequenced in a study of blood T cell repertoires in COVID-19. Method: immunoSEQ multiplex PCR; TCRdb's copy keeps in-frame clones and lacks some. The sample holds roughly 230,000 clones, around 82% seen once. Material for sequencing was peripheral blood. The source is a man aged 45-60 years with active or convalescent COVID-19.

The rearrangement joins TRBV29-1 to TRBJ1-2; D uncertain. V was shortened by 5 bases and J by 5 bases, with 21 bases between the two germline ends. Germline V lookup: CDR1 SQVTM, CDR2 ANQGSEA. The CDR3 loop spans 15 amino acids. The CDR3 here is CSVRTENPLLYGYTF. The CDR3 DNA follows: TGCAGCGTTAGGACTGAAAACCCTCTATTATATGGCTACACCTTC.

This clone was recorded only once. The gene calls are TRBV4-2 and TRBJ1-2; 7 bases are shared with TRBD1. Germline CDR1 and CDR2: LGHNA and YNFKEQ. The J segment lost 1 base and the V segment lost 1 base, leaving 3 bases of the junction unmatched. This CDR3 comprises 15 residues. Here the CDR3 reads CASSQGDSLNYGYTF. In DNA form, the CDR3 reads TGTGCCAGCAGCCAAGGGGACAGCCTTAACTATGGCTACACCTTC.

This rearrangement joins TRBV28 to TRBJ1-1, with TRBD1 as a possible D gene (5 bases). The CDR3 is made up of 13 amino acids. Germline V lookup: CDR1 MDHEN, CDR2 SYDVKM. Trimming stripped 6 bases from V and 4 bases from J, with 12 bases between. CDR3 sequence reads: CASRGLGTTEAFF. As DNA, the CDR3 is TGTGCCAGCAGGGGGCTGGGAACCACTGAAGCTTTCTTT.

The chain uses TRBV5-1 and TRBJ1-1; TRBD1 aligns across 11 bases. The germline V gene encodes CDR1 SGHRS and CDR2 YFSETQ. The V gene end was trimmed by 3 bases and the J gene end by 6 bases; junction bases not matched to a gene: 7. This CDR3 is 15 amino acids long. CDR3 sequence: CASSSGQGARAEAFF. In nucleotides, the CDR3 is TGCGCCAGCAGCTCTGGACAGGGGGCTCGCGCTGAAGCTTTCTTT.

This chain links TRBV6-6 with TRBJ1-1; D not certain. CDR1 MNHNY and CDR2 SVGAGI come from the germline V gene (reference sequence). Trimming pared 7 bases from V and 1 base from J, leaving 7 bases between. CDR3 size: 12 residues. CDR3 in DNA: TGTGCCAGCATAGAGCAGAACACTGAAGCTTTCTTT. The encoded protein is CASIEQNTEAFF.

V is TRBV29-1 and J is TRBJ1-1; the D gene is possibly TRBD1 (5 bases). Germline CDR1 and CDR2: SQVTM and ANQGSEA. The CDR3 covers 14 residues. The V end was cut by 5 bases, the J end by 0 bases, with 13 bases between. DNA for the CDR3: TGCAGCGTTATAGTGGGGACTCTGAACACTGAAGCTTTCTTT. Amino acid sequence: CSVIVGTLNTEAFF.

The chain couples TRBV9 to TRBJ1-1; D remains ambiguous. Germline V gene sequence: CDR1 SGDLS, CDR2 YYNGEE. The CDR3 contains 13 residues. V dropped 2 bases and J dropped 4 bases, with 9 bases sitting between them. CDR3 in DNA: TGTGCCAGCAGCGTGCCCGGGGTCACTGAAGCTTTCTTT. Its protein product is CASSVPGVTEAFF.

The chain employs TRBV6-1 and TRBJ2-5, with a tentative D call TRBD2 (5 bases). Trimming removed 4 bases from V and 4 bases from J, with 22 bases in between. Germline CDR1 reads MNHNS; CDR2 reads SASEGT. The CDR3 consists of 17 residues. In DNA, the CDR3 is TGTGCCAGCAGTGCCATCCCCGATCCTGGACTCGGAGAGACCCAGTACTTC. Translation: CASSAIPDPGLGETQYF.

The chain couples TRBV6-5 to TRBJ1-5; D uncertain. The germline gives CDR1 MNHEY, CDR2 SVGAGI. There are 15 residues in the CDR3. V was clipped by 8 bases and J by 0 bases, with 14 bases between them. CDR3 residues: CASVRTGNSNQPQHF. The DNA of the CDR3 is TGTGCCAGCGTTCGGACTGGGAATAGCAATCAGCCCCAGCATTTT.

V gene TRBV19 combines with J gene TRBJ1-5, with 7 positions matching TRBD1. Trimming at V came to 7 bases and at J to 4 bases, leaving 10 bases not matched to a gene. The V gene's germline CDR1 is LNHDA and CDR2 SQIVND (reference sequence). The CDR3 sequence is 15 residues long. Written as DNA, the CDR3 is TGTGCCAGTATAAGGGCCGGGACAGCTAATCAGCCCCAGCATTTT. The encoded protein is CASIRAGTANQPQHF.

The V call is TRBV7-3, the J call TRBJ1-2; D is unclear. The germline CDR1 and CDR2 sequences are SGHTA and FQGTGA. Deletions cut 2 bases from V and 2 bases from J, with 6 bases between. This CDR3 has 13 amino acids. The CDR3, as DNA: TGTGCCAGCAGCTTACGCGCGAACTATGGCTACACCTTC. It yields the protein CASSLRANYGYTF. The full variable domain, completed using reference TRBV7-3 and TRBJ1-2, is GAGVSQTPSNKVTEKGKYVELRCDPISGHTALYWYRQSLGQGPEFLIYFQGTGAADDSGLPNDRFFAVRPEGSVSTLKIQRTERGDSAVYLCASSLRANYGYTFGSGTRLTVV.

The chain joins TRBV6-1 to TRBJ1-1; 7 bases are shared with TRBD1. V was pared by 1 base and J by 6 bases, with 8 bases of the junction left unmatched. The CDR3 loop spans 15 amino acids. CDR1 and CDR2 from the germline V gene are MNHNS and SASEGT. CDR3 in amino acids: CASSEVEGAWAEAFF. CDR3 sequence (DNA): TGTGCCAGCAGTGAAGTTGAGGGGGCATGGGCTGAAGCTTTCTTT.

The chain combines TRBV7-8 with TRBJ1-2; 11 bases fit TRBD1. The CDR3 consists of 15 residues. Trimming at V came to 5 bases and at J to 4 bases, leaving 6 bases not matched to a gene. Germline assignment: CDR1 SGHVS and CDR2 FQNEAQ. CDR3 sequence: CASSHRTGGGYGYTF. The CDR3, as DNA: TGTGCCAGCAGCCATAGGACAGGGGGCGGCTATGGCTACACCTTC.

The rearrangement joins TRBV1 to TRBJ2-7; the listed D gene, TRBD1, was not tested against the DNA. TRBV1 is listed as a pseudogene. CDR3 length equals 15 residues. The CDR3 DNA reads as TGCACCAGCAGCCAAGATACAGGACCCCTGAGGGAGCAGTACTTC. Translating it yields CTSSQDTGPLREQYF.

A single count supports this clone. The rearrangement joins TRBV7-2 to TRBJ1-6, with TRBD1 matching over 8 bases. Germline V gene data show CDR1 as SGHTA and CDR2 as FQGNSA. This CDR3 spans 14 amino acids. The J segment lost 11 bases and the V segment lost 1 base, leaving 4 bases of the junction unmatched. CDR3 amino acids: CASSLDRGAPPLHF. The CDR3 DNA sequence: TGTGCCAGCAGCTTAGACAGGGGGGCGCCACCCCTCCACTTT.

This chain links TRBV7-2 with TRBJ1-1; 9 bases agree with TRBD1. With 5 bases clipped from V and 6 bases from J, the junction kept 13 bases outside the gene matches. Germline V lookup: CDR1 SGHTA, CDR2 FQGNSA. The CDR3 length is 16 residues. In DNA form, the CDR3 reads TGTGCCAGCAGCCCGGACAGGGGAATTATCGGGGCTGAAGCTTTCTTT. Amino acids: CASSPDRGIIGAEAFF.

The V and J genes are TRBV6-6 and TRBJ1-1; D unresolved. Trimming removed 0 bases from V and 1 base from J, with 6 bases in between. Germline assignment: CDR1 MNHNY and CDR2 SVGAGI (reference sequence). The CDR3 is 14 residues long. CDR3 in amino acids: CASSYSDTNTEAFF. The DNA of the CDR3 is TGTGCCAGCAGTTACTCCGACACGAACACTGAAGCTTTCTTT.

The chain couples TRBV30 to TRBJ1-1; D is ambiguous. This CDR3 region has 11 residues. With 5 bases removed from V and 3 bases from J, the gap between germline ends came to 7 bases. Germline values: CDR1 GTSNPN, CDR2 SVGIG (reference sequence). DNA for the CDR3: TGTGCCTGGTCCGGGTACACTGAAGCTTTCTTT. Encoded protein: CAWSGYTEAFF.

V and J are TRBV19 and TRBJ2-7; TRBD1 is a possible D gene (5 bases). CDR3 length equals 15 residues. Germline V gene lookup returns CDR1 LNHDA and CDR2 SQIVND (reference sequence). The V gene lost 5 bases and the J gene lost 2 bases, with 16 bases spanning the gap. The CDR3 region has the DNA TGTGCCAGTAGTCCAACTTCGACAGATACCTACGAGCAGTACTTC. Its protein is CASSPTSTDTYEQYF.

The chain uses TRBV7-2 and TRBJ1-2; possible D gene TRBD1, 5 bases. V lost 1 base, J lost 4 bases, and 13 bases lay in between. Germline-derived CDR1 and CDR2 are SGHTA and FQGNSA. The CDR3 is 15 residues long. The CDR3 bases are TGTGCCAGCAGCTTAGGGGCAGGGCAGCCCTATGGCTACACCTTC. Translation: CASSLGAGQPYGYTF.

The rearrangement links TRBV18 to TRBJ1-6; 7 positions agree with TRBD1. Trimming took 8 bases from V and 7 from J; bases not matched to a gene: 11. In germline, CDR1 is KGHSH, CDR2 LQKENI. CDR3 length: 15 amino acids. CDR3 in amino acids: CASTLGQLDNSPLHF. In nucleotides, the CDR3 is TGTGCCAGCACTTTGGGACAGCTAGACAATTCACCCCTCCACTTT.

The chain is built from TRBV19 and TRBJ1-1, with D possibly being TRBD1 (5 bases). Germline lookup yields CDR1 LNHDA and CDR2 SQIVND (reference sequence). This CDR3 has 19 residues. V was trimmed by 3 bases and J by 0 bases, leaving 23 bases between them. The CDR3 DNA reads as TGTGCCAGTAGTATGTCCCAGGGAAGGGGATATGGGGTGAACACTGAAGCTTTCTTT. It encodes CASSMSQGRGYGVNTEAFF.